One sample yielded the 8 T cell receptor beta chains listed below, sequenced in a study of identical twins. TCRdb processed the 5' RACE reads anew with MiXCR; each CDR3 protein has one entry. This table has under 350,000 distinct CDR3 sequences, 9.5% appearing once. The same sample was also used in a study of yellow fever vaccine responses in identical twins.

Sample: CD8+ T cells sorted from blood. Every receptor here comes from a woman aged 18-29 years in good health.

This clonotype has only a few counts. V and J are TRBV6-1 and TRBJ2-3; TRBD1 might be the D (6 bases). Germline CDR1 MNHNS, CDR2 SASEGT. The CDR3 runs to 15 residues. Trimming removed 8 bases from V and 0 bases from J, with 15 bases in between. The CDR3 DNA reads TGTGCCAGCGACCAGGGGTTATCTAGCACAGATACGCAGTATTTT. Its protein is CASDQGLSSTDTQYF.

This clonotype has more than one count but fewer than ten. This chain uses TRBV27 with TRBJ2-5, with D perhaps TRBD2 (6 bases). CDR1 MNHEY and CDR2 SMNVEV come from the germline V gene (reference sequence). The CDR3 consists of 14 residues. V dropped 6 bases and J dropped 2 bases, with 13 bases sitting between them. For the CDR3, the DNA is TGTGCCAGCAGGGGGTCAGGAGGGCAAGAGACCCAGTACTTC. This translates into CASRGSGGQETQYF.

This clonotype was detected a few times. CDR3 amino acids: CASSSDRDLAKNIQYF. The DNA of the CDR3 is TGTGCCAGCAGCTCGGACAGGGACTTAGCCAAAAACATTCAGTACTTC. V gene TRBV5-6 combines with J gene TRBJ2-4; 8 positions agree with TRBD1. Germline values: CDR1 SGHDT, CDR2 YYEEEE. V lost 3 bases to trimming and J lost 0 bases; unmatched junction nucleotides: 5. The CDR3 runs 16 residues.

This clonotype was counted ten times or more. This chain connects TRBV7-9 to TRBJ2-7; 8 bases map to TRBD2. The CDR3 has 16 amino acids. With V trimmed by 6 bases and J by 0 bases, 10 bases remained unmatched. CDR1 SEHNR and CDR2 FQNEAQ come from the germline V gene (reference sequence). For the CDR3, the DNA is TGTGCCAGCAGTTCTAATAGCGGGAAGAGCTCCTACGAGCAGTACTTC. It yields the protein CASSSNSGKSSYEQYF.

This clonotype was counted many times. The J gene is TRBJ2-7, the V gene TRBV30, with 10 nucleotides matching TRBD2. CDR1 GTSNPN and CDR2 SVGIG come from the germline V gene (reference sequence). The CDR3 is 12 amino acids. The J segment lost 3 bases and the V segment lost 4 bases, leaving 0 bases of the junction unmatched. CDR3 sequence: CAWTSGSYEQYF. CDR3 nucleotides: TGTGCCTGGACTAGCGGGAGCTACGAGCAGTACTTC.

V is TRBV10-2 and J is TRBJ2-3; 8 bases line up with TRBD2. Trimming took 5 bases from V and 0 from J; bases not matched to a gene: 7. Germline CDR1 WSHSY, CDR2 SAAADI. CDR3 size: 16 residues. The CDR3 DNA reads as TGCGCCAGCAGTCCGAGCGGGAGTTGGAGCACAGATACGCAGTATTTT. Encoded protein: CASSPSGSWSTDTQYF.

In its sample, this clonotype was seen a few times. The chain carries TRBV7-9 and TRBJ2-1; 12 bases agree with TRBD2. V shed 7 bases and J 9 bases; nucleotides not matched to a gene: 7. The CDR3 loop spans 14 amino acids. In germline, CDR1 is SEHNR, CDR2 FQNEAQ (reference sequence). This CDR3 reads CASNRLAGAIEQFF. In nucleotides, the CDR3 is TGTGCCAGCAACCGACTAGCGGGGGCCATTGAGCAGTTCTTC.

This clonotype was seen a handful of times. The chain recombines TRBV27 with TRBJ2-1; TRBD2 agrees at 7 bases. V lost 6 bases to trimming and J lost 9 bases; unmatched junction nucleotides: 8. The CDR3 runs 13 residues. In germline, CDR1 is MNHEY, CDR2 SMNVEV (reference sequence). CDR3: CASRGGRASEQFF. The CDR3 region has the DNA TGTGCCAGCAGGGGTGGGAGGGCCTCTGAGCAGTTCTTC.